Listed below are T cell receptor beta chains from one sample, sequenced in a study of shared clonotypes between healthy human individuals. Some clones are missing from TCRdb's copy, which holds only in-frame ones; the method was immunoSEQ multiplex PCR. The top ten clones hold 0.39% of a sample with more than 2,000,000 clones, approximately 95% of them seen once. The sequenced material came from naive CD4+ T cells from PBMCs. These TCRs come from a man younger than 35 in good health. Some clones in this sample may be carry-over from other donors' samples. Both conserved end residues are part of each CDR3. D genes are given only for firm matches. Not all rows give a size; the values are once, few, many and, for expanded clones, a class.

D: TRBD2; size: .; length: 17; J: TRBJ2-5; V: TRBV9; DNA: TGTGCCAGCAGCGTAGCTAGCGGGAAAAGTGTACAAGAGACCCAGTACTTC; CDR3: CASSVASGKSVQETQYF
D: .; size: .; length: 13; J: TRBJ1-2; V: TRBV29-1; DNA: TGCAGCGCCCTAAGGGCGGGCGCCCCGGGCTACACCTTC; CDR3: CSALRAGAPGYTF
D: .; size: .; length: 14; J: TRBJ2-3; V: TRBV15; DNA: TGTGCCACCAGCGTCCGACTAGTGACAGATACGCAGTATTTT; CDR3: CATSVRLVTDTQYF
D: .; size: .; length: 13; J: TRBJ2-3; V: TRBV27; DNA: TGTGCCAGCAGTTTAAGGGGGACAGATACGCAGTATTTT; CDR3: CASSLRGTDTQYF
D: .; size: .; length: 14; J: TRBJ2-3; V: TRBV6-1; DNA: TGTGCCAGCAGTGTTTTTGCCCTGGGAGATACGCAGTATTTT; CDR3: CASSVFALGDTQYF
D: .; size: once; length: 15; J: TRBJ1-1; V: TRBV15; DNA: TGTGCCACCAGCAGAGATCCCCCGATGAACACTGAAGCTTTCTTT; CDR3: CATSRDPPMNTEAFF
D: TRBD1; size: .; length: 16; J: TRBJ1-2; V: TRBV28; DNA: TGTGCCAGCAGTTTAACCGGGACAGGGGCTGGGGGTGGCTACACCTTC; CDR3: CASSLTGTGAGGGYTF
D: .; size: .; length: 15; J: TRBJ2-3; V: TRBV28; DNA: TGTGCCAGCAGCCTTGCAGGGAAATCGGCAGATACGCAGTATTTT; CDR3: CASSLAGKSADTQYF
D: .; size: .; length: 11; J: TRBJ1-2; V: TRBV6-1; DNA: TGTGCCAGCAGGGGGTCTGGTGGCTACACCTTC; CDR3: CASRGSGGYTF
D: .; size: .; length: 12; J: TRBJ2-5; V: TRBV30; DNA: TGTGCCTGGTCGGAGTCCCATCGGACCCAGTACTTC; CDR3: CAWSESHRTQYF
D: .; size: .; length: 15; J: TRBJ1-3; V: TRBV9; DNA: TGTGCCAGCAGCCCCGGCCTTAGGGAATCGGACACCATATATTTT; CDR3: CASSPGLRESDTIYF
D: .; size: .; length: 12; J: TRBJ2-5; V: TRBV9; DNA: TGTGCCAGCAGCGTAGACGGGGAGACCCAGTACTTC; CDR3: CASSVDGETQYF
D: .; size: .; length: 11; J: TRBJ2-7; V: TRBV5-3; DNA: TGTGCCAGAAGCCCAGCAGGGGGGTCGTACTTC; CDR3: CARSPAGGSYF
D: .; size: .; length: 14; J: TRBJ2-7; V: TRBV7-3; DNA: TGTGCCAGCAGCTTAGTGCCAGGGCCCCACGAGCAGTACTTC; CDR3: CASSLVPGPHEQYF
D: .; size: .; length: 14; J: TRBJ1-5; V: TRBV28; DNA: TGTGCCAGCGGTCGGCAGTTTAGCAATCAGCCCCAGCATTTT; CDR3: CASGRQFSNQPQHF
D: .; size: .; length: 15; J: TRBJ1-4; V: TRBV5-8; DNA: TGTGCCAGCAGCTTGGTAGGGGCAGTCAATGAAAAACTGTTTTTT; CDR3: CASSLVGAVNEKLFF
D: .; size: .; length: 13; J: TRBJ1-5; V: TRBV6-1; DNA: TGTGCCAGCGCCTACTCCGGGGAAAGAGCCCAGCATTTT; CDR3: CASAYSGERAQHF
D: .; size: few; length: 13; J: TRBJ1-1; V: TRBV11-2; DNA: TGTGCCAGCAGCTTAGTTTTAGGGACTGAAGCTTTCTTT; CDR3: CASSLVLGTEAFF
D: .; size: .; length: 16; J: TRBJ1-2; V: TRBV5-1; DNA: TGCGCCAGCAGCTTAACAGGTCCTCCCCTTAACTATGGCTACACCTTC; CDR3: CASSLTGPPLNYGYTF
D: .; size: .; length: 17; J: TRBJ2-3; V: TRBV5-1; DNA: TGCGCCAGCAGCTTGGCCAGGCTAGCGTCTAGCACAGATACGCAGTATTTT; CDR3: CASSLARLASSTDTQYF
D: .; size: .; length: 14; J: TRBJ2-7; V: TRBV4-1; DNA: TGCGCCAGCAGCCGGGACTCCCGTGGCTACGAGCAGTACTTC; CDR3: CASSRDSRGYEQYF
D: .; size: .; length: 14; J: TRBJ1-2; V: TRBV30; DNA: TGTGCCTGGAGGGACCCGGGGCAGCGCTATGGCTACACCTTC; CDR3: CAWRDPGQRYGYTF